Following are 12 T cell receptor beta chains from one sample sequenced in a study of shared clonotypes between healthy human individuals. The data were produced by immunoSEQ multiplex PCR, yet TCRdb's version contains in-frame clones alone and is incomplete. The table includes about 1.5 million clones, around 98% detected once. Sequencing used naive CD4+ T cells sorted from blood. Subset here: CD45RA+ positively selected. The receptors come from a young man in good health.

This chain joins TRBV28 and TRBJ2-1; D unclear. The germline V gene encodes CDR1 MDHEN and CDR2 SYDVKM. The CDR3 runs to 15 residues. The V end lost 5 bases, the J end lost 4 bases, and 15 bases lay between the germline ends. CDR3: CASSQNPTTYNEQFF. The CDR3 DNA is TGTGCCAGCAGTCAAAACCCCACCACATACAATGAGCAGTTCTTC.

The chain uses TRBV7-9 and TRBJ2-5; possibly TRBD1 for D (5 bases). This CDR3 contains 14 residues. V lost 3 bases and J lost 1, with 9 bases in between. Germline CDR1 reads SEHNR; CDR2 reads FQNEAQ (reference sequence). CDR3 loop: CASSFGGAQETQYF. The DNA of the CDR3 is TGTGCCAGCAGCTTTGGTGGGGCCCAAGAGACCCAGTACTTC.

The chain carries TRBV5-4 and TRBJ2-5; D is possibly TRBD1 (6 bases). This CDR3 is 16 amino acids long. CDR1 and CDR2 (germline): SGHNT, YYREEE (reference sequence). V lost 2 bases and J lost 2, with 16 bases in between. The CDR3 sequence is CASSFGGQYGQETQYF. The CDR3 nucleotides are TGTGCCAGCAGCTTCGGTGGACAGTATGGGCAAGAGACCCAGTACTTC.

The chain employs TRBV7-9 and TRBJ2-2, with TRBD2 matching 7 bases. Germline V lookup: CDR1 SEHNR, CDR2 FQNEAQ (reference sequence). With 8 bases clipped from V and 4 bases from J, the junction kept 7 bases outside the gene matches. This CDR3 region has 14 residues. This chain's CDR3 is CASGGVAGTGELFF. The CDR3 region has the DNA TGTGCCAGCGGGGGGGTAGCCGGCACCGGGGAGCTGTTTTTT.

The J gene is TRBJ2-2, the V gene TRBV7-2; no definite D call. Trimming cost V 0 bases and J 6 bases, with 5 bases left between them. This CDR3 has 13 residues. Germline CDR1 and CDR2: SGHTA and FQGNSA. CDR3 sequence reads: CASSLALAGELFF. The CDR3 region has the DNA TGTGCCAGCAGCTTAGCGTTGGCCGGGGAGCTGTTTTTT.

The chain employs TRBV19 and TRBJ1-2; D call uncertain. In germline, CDR1 is LNHDA, CDR2 SQIVND (reference sequence). This CDR3 is 15 amino acids long. V was shortened by 1 base and J by 0 bases, with 9 bases between the two germline ends. CDR3 sequence reads: CASSIVDGANYGYTF. The CDR3 region has the DNA TGTGCCAGTAGTATAGTGGACGGAGCTAACTATGGCTACACCTTC.

This chain joins TRBV6-1 and TRBJ1-1; D remains ambiguous. The CDR3 spans 11 residues. V lost 10 bases to trimming and J lost 1 base, with 7 bases between them. Germline V gives CDR1 MNHNS, CDR2 SASEGT. The CDR3 DNA reads as TGTGCCACATCTGGGAACACTGAAGCTTTCTTT. It is translated as CATSGNTEAFF.

The rearrangement uses TRBV5-1 and TRBJ2-7, with 9 positions matching TRBD1. The junction had 14 bases not matched to a gene; V was cut back by 4 bases and J by 6 bases. Looked up from germline, CDR1 is SGHRS and CDR2 is YFSETQ. This CDR3 region has 16 residues. CDR3 region: CASSPGTGNPTGEQYF. The DNA of the CDR3 is TGCGCCAGCAGCCCCGGGACAGGGAACCCTACCGGCGAGCAGTACTTC. Variable domain in full (rest from reference TRBV5-1 and TRBJ2-7): KAGVTQTPRYLIKTRGQQVTLSCSPISGHRSVSWYQQTPGQGLQFLFEYFSETQRNKGNFPGRFSGRQFSNSRSEMNVSTLELGDSALYLCASSPGTGNPTGEQYFGPGTRLTVT.

This chain connects TRBV2 to TRBJ1-4, with TRBD1 matching 7 bases. Germline V gene sequence: CDR1 SNHLY, CDR2 FYNNEI. Losses at the gene ends were 6 bases for V and 11 bases for J; bases not matched to a gene: 12. The CDR3 sequence is 14 residues long. CDR3 residues: CASRDDRVSEKLFF. The CDR3 bases are TGTGCCAGCAGGGACGACAGGGTATCAGAGAAACTGTTTTTT.

The chain couples TRBV30 to TRBJ1-5, with 7 bases that match TRBD1. Germline V gene data show CDR1 as GTSNPN and CDR2 as SVGIG (reference sequence). The CDR3 is made up of 15 amino acids. V dropped 0 bases and J dropped 4; count of bases not matched to a gene: 6. CDR3 loop: CAWSVSLQGNQPQHF. DNA of the CDR3: TGTGCCTGGAGTGTTAGTTTACAGGGGAATCAGCCCCAGCATTTT.

This clone was observed once. This chain connects TRBV11-2 to TRBJ2-7; 12 bases map to TRBD2. The junction had 4 bases not matched to a gene; V was cut back by 6 bases and J by 4 bases. The CDR3 has 14 residues. The germline CDR1 and CDR2 sequences are SGHAT and FQNNGV. The CDR3 DNA follows: TGTGCCAGCAGGAGGCTAGCGGGAGGGTACGAGCAGTACTTC. It specifies CASRRLAGGYEQYF.

The chain has TRBV2 and TRBJ2-6; unclear D gene. Trimming cost V 5 bases and J 0 bases, with 8 bases left between them. Per the germline V gene, CDR1 is SNHLY and CDR2 is FYNNEI. CDR3 length: 15 amino acids. CDR3 DNA: TGTGCCAGCAGTCAAGACCACTCTGGGGCCAACGTCCTGACTTTC. The encoded protein is CASSQDHSGANVLTF.